This TCR beta chain was obtained from a study of blood T cells in healthy people across ages. Comments on this clonotype: Its target is unknown.

The authors drew around 9.4 milliliters of peripheral blood from each donor. For the second PCR, which ran for about 6 to 12 cycles, a sample-barcoded 5' primer and a J-beta primer mix were used. TCRdb re-called the 5' RACE reads with MiXCR, one entry per CDR3 protein. The sample gives roughly 680,000 distinct CDR3 sequences, over 45% of which show up once; about a third is in the top ten. CDR1 and CDR2 (germline): SGHTA, FQGNSA. This CDR3 has 14 residues. Notes on the study in general: A roughly linear age-dependent decrease characterized TCR beta diversity per million T cells.

The sample was blood. The sequence was obtained from a woman aged 60-70 years in good health. This rearrangement joins TRBV7-2 to TRBJ2-4; tentatively, D is TRBD2 (5 bases). The end of the DNA is better explained by TRBJ2-7, so the J call may be wrong. In DNA, the CDR3 is TGTGCCAGCAGCTTAGGGTTGGGTAGCGCCGAGCAGTACTTC. Protein: CASSLGLGSAEQYF.